This is a list of T cell receptor beta chains from one sample in a study of shared clonotypes between healthy human individuals. Sequencing was performed with immunoSEQ multiplex PCR; in TCRdb, only in-frame clones are kept and a portion is missing. The sample lists roughly 2,000,000 clones; around 96% were seen once. The sequencing input was naive CD8+ T cells sorted from blood. The receptor source for this set is a young man in good health. Both conserved end residues are part of each CDR3. Each record gives: CDR3 DNA, CDR3 protein, CDR3 length, V gene, J gene, clone size, D gene. A D gene is named only where the DNA matches it firmly. Expanded clones are given a class, and other clones once, few, many or no size at all.

TGTGCCAGCAGCCGCGAACCCCACGAGCAGTACTTC	CASSREPHEQYF	12	TRBV5-5	TRBJ2-7	NA	NA
TGTGCCAGTAGCGAAAGGGGATATCCTACTCATGGAGGGACTGAAGCTTTCTTT	CASSERGYPTHGGTEAFF	18	TRBV19	TRBJ1-1	NA	NA
TGCGCCAGCAGTGCCCGGGACTCGACCTACAATGAGCAGTTCTTC	CASSARDSTYNEQFF	15	TRBV10-1	TRBJ2-1	NA	NA
TGTGCCAGCAGCTTTCCGGGCCAAACAGATACGCAGTATTTT	CASSFPGQTDTQYF	14	TRBV5-6	TRBJ2-3	NA	NA
TGCGCCAGCTCTGCCGGGGAGGGTAAGGACTATGGCTACACCTTC	CASSAGEGKDYGYTF	15	TRBV10-2	TRBJ1-2	once	NA
TGTGCCAGTAGTATTGATCCCTACGAGCAGTACTTC	CASSIDPYEQYF	12	TRBV19	TRBJ2-7	NA	NA
TGCGCCAGCAGCTTTGGCGGGACAGGGGAGGACTATGGCTACACCTTC	CASSFGGTGEDYGYTF	16	TRBV5-1	TRBJ1-2	NA	TRBD1
TGCGCCAGCTTCCCCCGTGGGGACAGGCTCGCGTCCAGGGGCGAGCAGTACTTC	CASFPRGDRLASRGEQYF	18	TRBV10-1	TRBJ2-7	NA	TRBD1
TGCGCCAGCAGTGAGGGAGCGGATTCCACATACAATGAGCAGTTCTTC	CASSEGADSTYNEQFF	16	TRBV10-2	TRBJ2-1	NA	NA
TGTGCCAGCAGTGAAAACGGGATGGTAGATTCACCCCTCCACTTT	CASSENGMVDSPLHF	15	TRBV2	TRBJ1-6	NA	NA
TGTGCCAGCAGCGACCGGGACGGCTCCAATGAGCAGTTCTTC	CASSDRDGSNEQFF	14	TRBV11-2	TRBJ2-1	NA	NA
TGTGCCAGCAGCTTGAGGACTAGTAAGAACACAGATACGCAGTATTTT	CASSLRTSKNTDTQYF	16	TRBV7-9	TRBJ2-3	NA	TRBD2
TGTGCCAGCAGTTCTACAGGGGTAAATCAGCCCCAGCATTTT	CASSSTGVNQPQHF	14	TRBV6-5	TRBJ1-5	NA	TRBD1
TGTGCCAGCAGCTTGCCCAGGGGGAGCTCCTACAATGAGCAGTTCTTC	CASSLPRGSSYNEQFF	16	TRBV5-6	TRBJ2-1	NA	TRBD1
TGTGCCAGCCCCCTCCCCAATCAGCCCCAGCATTTT	CASPLPNQPQHF	12	TRBV14	TRBJ1-5	NA	NA
TGTGCCAGCAGTCAACTGACTCCCGTGGATGGCTACACCTTC	CASSQLTPVDGYTF	14	TRBV2	TRBJ1-2	NA	NA
TGTGCCAGCAGTTTATACCGACCGGGGGAAGAGCTTAATGAAAAACTGTTTTTT	CASSLYRPGEELNEKLFF	18	TRBV28	TRBJ1-4	NA	NA
TGTGCCAGCAGTTTAATGGGGGGGGATAACTATGGCTACACCTTC	CASSLMGGDNYGYTF	15	TRBV27	TRBJ1-2	once	NA